This T cell receptor beta chain was observed in a study of T cells after yellow fever vaccination. This clonotype appeared a few times. Its antigen is unknown. The study's findings and limits: Contamination by abundant bulk-population clonotypes could be present in FACS-sorted repertoires.

One entry per CDR3 protein results from TCRdb running MiXCR on the 5' RACE reads. The table includes 340,000 or so distinct CDR3 sequences, about an eighth detected once. After removal of 6 bases from V and 0 bases from J, the junction contained 10 bases not matched to a gene. CDR1 LGHDT and CDR2 YNNKEL come from the germline V gene (reference sequence). The CDR3 contains 17 residues. The material sequenced was CD4+ T cells sorted from PBMCs, taken 15 days after the yellow fever booster vaccination. This clonotype was obtained from a young man who received the YFV17D yellow fever vaccine. This chain uses TRBV3-1 with TRBJ2-2, with TRBD2 identical over 7 bases. CDR3 sequence reads: CASRPWEGKANTGELFF. Written as DNA, the CDR3 is TGTGCCAGCAGACCCTGGGAGGGGAAAGCGAACACCGGGGAGCTGTTTTTT.